This TCR beta chain was sequenced in a study of blood T cell repertoires in COVID-19. Study-wide background: T cells, B-cell-depleted T cells, or PBMCs provided the cDNA or gDNA that served as material.

TCRdb's table, derived via immunoSEQ multiplex PCR, lists solely in-frame clones and lacks some. Of about 190,000 clones listed, approximately 79% are singletons. The sequenced sample consisted of peripheral blood. The source of this sequence is a man younger than 45 with active or convalescent COVID-19.

DNA for the CDR3: TGTGCCAGCAGTTTTCGGGATTCACCCCTCCACTTT. This gives the protein CASSFRDSPLHF. The V and J genes are TRBV27 and TRBJ1-6; no clear D. The CDR3 has 12 residues. Trimming removed 3 bases from V and 8 bases from J, with 5 bases in between. The germline V gene has CDR1 MNHEY and CDR2 SMNVEV (reference sequence).